A single sample is the source of the 2 T cell receptor beta chains below, sequenced in a study of blood T cell repertoires in COVID-19. Sequenced by immunoSEQ multiplex PCR; TCRdb stores in-frame clones only, minus some. The sample holds 200,000 to 300,000 clones, around 84% seen once. The sample taken for sequencing was peripheral blood. The receptors stem from a man aged 40-50 years who had recovered from COVID-19.

The genes are TRBV5-1 and TRBJ1-6, with 9 bases fitting TRBD1. Germline assignment: CDR1 SGHRS and CDR2 YFSETQ. The CDR3 is 14 amino acids. V trimming: 2 bases; J trimming: 9 bases; junction bases outside the gene matches: 3. CDR3: CASSFATGGSPLHF. In DNA, the CDR3 is TGCGCCAGCAGCTTCGCGACAGGGGGTTCACCCCTCCACTTT.

The CDR3 here is CASRRTASLATNEKLFF. The CDR3 DNA is TGCGCCAGCAGGCGGACAGCCAGCCTTGCAACTAATGAAAAACTGTTTTTT. The rearrangement links TRBV5-1 to TRBJ1-4; TRBD1 is a possible D gene (6 bases). This CDR3 region has 17 residues. V gave up 5 bases and J gave up 0 bases, with 17 bases separating them. CDR1 is SGHRS and CDR2 is YFSETQ in the germline V gene.